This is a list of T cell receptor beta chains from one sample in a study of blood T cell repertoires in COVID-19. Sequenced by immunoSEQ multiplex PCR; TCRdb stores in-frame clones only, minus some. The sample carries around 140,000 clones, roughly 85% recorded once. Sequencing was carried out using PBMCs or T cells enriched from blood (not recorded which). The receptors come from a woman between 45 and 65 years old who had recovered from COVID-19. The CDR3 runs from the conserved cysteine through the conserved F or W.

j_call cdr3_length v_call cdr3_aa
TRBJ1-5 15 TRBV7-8 CASSPKRLPRQPQHF
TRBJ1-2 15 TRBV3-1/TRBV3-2 CASSQGALEGYGYTF
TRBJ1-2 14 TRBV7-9 CASSFNRGIPGYTF
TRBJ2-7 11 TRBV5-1 CASSPGYEQYF
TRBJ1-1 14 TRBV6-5 CASSLGGVGTEAFF
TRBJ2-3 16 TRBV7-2 CASSLVRQGMPDTQYF
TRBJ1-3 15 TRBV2 CASSSSGASGNTIYF
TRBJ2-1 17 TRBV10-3 CAISGESQGKLYNEQFF
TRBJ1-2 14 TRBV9 CASSAGQGTYGYTF
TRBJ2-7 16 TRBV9 CASSVGFLAEQDEQYF
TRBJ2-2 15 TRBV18 CASSRAEGGTGELFF
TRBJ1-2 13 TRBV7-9 CASSLQATYGYTF
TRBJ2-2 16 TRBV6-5 CASSYSSQENTGELFF
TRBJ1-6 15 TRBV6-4 CASSRGAGYNSPLHF
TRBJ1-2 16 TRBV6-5 CASSYRGQQFNYGYTF
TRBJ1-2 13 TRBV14 CASSPRQADGYTF
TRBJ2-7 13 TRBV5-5 CASSLVPGYEQYF
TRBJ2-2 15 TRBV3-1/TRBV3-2 CASTRGASNTGELFF
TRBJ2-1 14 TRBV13 CASSSGLADNEQFF
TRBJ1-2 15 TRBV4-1 CASTPIVTGSGGYTF
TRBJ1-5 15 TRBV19 CASSLTEYSNQPQHF
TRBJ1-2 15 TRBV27 CASRYGDRTDYGYTF
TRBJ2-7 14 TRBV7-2 CASSLGGYRYEQYF
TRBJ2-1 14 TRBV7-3 CASSRQAYDNEQFF
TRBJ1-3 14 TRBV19 CASQQAHSGNTIYF
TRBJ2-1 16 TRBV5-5 CASSSEGRFYYNEQFF
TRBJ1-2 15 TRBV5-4 CASSLGPGREGGYTF
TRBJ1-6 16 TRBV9 CASSALQGMNNSPLHF
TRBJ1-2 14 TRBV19 CASSILDRFYGYTF
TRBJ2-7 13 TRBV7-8 CASSPDSAYEQYF
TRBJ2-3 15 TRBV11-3 CASSFWRGSTDTQYF
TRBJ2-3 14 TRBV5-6 CASSLAGGADTQYF
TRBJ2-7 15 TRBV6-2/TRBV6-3 CASTPYRDSPYEQYF
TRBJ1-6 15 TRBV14 CASSQVSGPGSPLHF
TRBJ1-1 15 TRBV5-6 CASSPVGRVNTEAFF
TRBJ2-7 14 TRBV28 CASAFPSGRREQYF
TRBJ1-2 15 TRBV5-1 CASSLEAGGFYGYTF
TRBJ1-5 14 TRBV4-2 CASSQDEEEIPQHF
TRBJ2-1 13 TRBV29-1 CSVVRTGINEQFF
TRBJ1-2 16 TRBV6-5 CASSYGGQGTNYGYTF
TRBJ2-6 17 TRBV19 CASSIDNGGAGANVLTF
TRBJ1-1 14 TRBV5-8 CASSSGYPHTEAFF
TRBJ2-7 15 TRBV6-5 CASLKKTGDSYEQYF
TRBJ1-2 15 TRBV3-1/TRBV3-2 CASSFQGVLRGGYTF
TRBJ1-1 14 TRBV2 CASRKDRVNTEAFF
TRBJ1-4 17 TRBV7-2 CASSLGGTGATNEKLFF
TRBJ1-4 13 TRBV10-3 CATTTGMDEKLFF
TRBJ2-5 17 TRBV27 CASSFRAWTGGMETQYF